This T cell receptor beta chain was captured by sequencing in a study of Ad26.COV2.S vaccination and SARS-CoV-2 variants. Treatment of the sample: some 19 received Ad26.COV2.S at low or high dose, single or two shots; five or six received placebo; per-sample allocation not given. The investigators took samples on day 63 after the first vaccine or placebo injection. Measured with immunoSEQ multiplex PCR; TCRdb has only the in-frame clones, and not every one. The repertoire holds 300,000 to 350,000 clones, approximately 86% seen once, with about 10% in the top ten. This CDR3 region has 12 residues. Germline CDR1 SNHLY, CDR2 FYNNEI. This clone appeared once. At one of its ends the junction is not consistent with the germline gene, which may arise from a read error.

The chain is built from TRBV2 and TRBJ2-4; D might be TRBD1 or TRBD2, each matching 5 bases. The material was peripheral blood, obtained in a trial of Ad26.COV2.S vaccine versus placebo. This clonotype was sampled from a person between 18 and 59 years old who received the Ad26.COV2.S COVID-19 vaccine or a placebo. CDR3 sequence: CASSDSVAGSNF. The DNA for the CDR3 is TGTGCCAGCAGTGATTCGGTGGCAGGGAGCAACTTC.